This T cell receptor (beta chain) was captured by sequencing in a study of CD8+ T cells in alopecia areata (dated by TCRdb to the late 2010s). With respect to the entire study: The treated patients, all with moderate-to-severe alopecia areata, were enrolled in an open-label pilot trial of oral tofacitinib given at 5 to 10 mg twice daily. Scalp clonality was compared among normal scalp (n=4), patchy alopecia areata scalp (n=8), and alopecia totalis/universalis scalp (n=8). Biopsies were taken from tofacitinib-treated patients at baseline and at 4 and 24 weeks of treatment, and a later scalp biopsy was taken in several of the tofacitinib-treated patients. Tofacitinib was given for 6 to 18 months, followed by 6 months of follow-up off drug to assess delayed response and recurrence. High-throughput TCRbeta sequencing was used to examine T cell clonal expansion in alopecia areata in both the C3H/HeJ mouse model and human patients. The SALT score, which quantifies the percentage of affected scalp surface area, was used to measure disease severity in treated patients. In humans, TCRbeta sequencing was performed on scalp tissue and on sorted CD4+ and CD8+ peripheral blood T cells from healthy controls and from patients with patchy or totalis/universalis alopecia areata. The RNA source kit depended on sample type: the PAXgene miRNA kit for fixed scalp, the miRNeasy kit for PBMCs, and the RNeasy kit for mouse skin. immunoSEQ multiplex PCR using 35 Vbeta forward primers and 13 Jbeta reverse primers was used to amplify TCRbeta CDR3 regions.

The meaning of the sample's time point label: about 25 weeks on oral tofacitinib. The treatment or condition tag for this specimen amounts to: oral pan-JAK inhibitor, 5-10 mg twice daily. From alopecia areata patients, peripheral blood was collected along with lesional scalp punch biopsies. After PBMCs were isolated by density centrifugation and stained for CD3, CD4 and CD8, a FACSAria was used to sort CD4+ and CD8+ T cells. Broad study findings and their caveats: Higher clonality and more expanded CD8+ clones were observed in lesional scalp than in normal scalp, particularly in alopecia totalis/universalis, a finding suggestive of antigenic drive. Many expanded lesional clones were found to persist in scalp and blood during tofacitinib treatment, and relapse after treatment cessation may be partly explained by this persistence. Because the treated cohort was small and included a single nonresponder, larger studies are needed to assess links between baseline CD8+ expansion and response. Resident alphabeta T cells in normal human skin are also sequenced, complicating scalp TCR repertoire analysis, unlike mouse skin dominated by gammadelta T cells. Scalp clonality and the number of expanded CD8+ clones among the top 100 scalp clones were significantly decreased by tofacitinib. Shared TCR sequences between patients were less evident than in mice, which may be partly attributable to HLA diversity in the patient population.

V is pruned by 3 bases and J by 6 bases, leaving 6 bases of the junction without a gene match. From the cysteine up to the phenylalanine, the CDR3 has a length of 13 residues. Just the 39-base CDR3 DNA is kept, in frame starting at base 1. Reading the germline V gene (reference sequence) gives CDR1 GTSNPN and CDR2 SVGIG. A single count supports this clone. Its antigen is currently not known. No much larger clone exists at a distance of one base, and base qualities are not known. Libraries were prepared through the immunoSEQ multiplex PCR assay. For TCR sequencing, RNA was extracted from every sample and reverse transcribed into cDNA to serve as template. First-strand cDNA was synthesized using SuperScript III with a 2:1 mix of oligo-dT and random hexamers. Amplification bias was assessed with a synthetic immune receptor repertoire, and residual bias was removed computationally. Regarding the original processing steps: After raw reads were preprocessed to remove errors, the CDR3 was defined following IMGT conventions as running from the conserved cysteine to phenylalanine. To get clonality, Shannon entropy was normalized by log2 of the number of productive unique TCRs and the result was subtracted from 1. Whether scalp clones were CD4 or CD8 was inferred by matching scalp TCRbeta sequences against CD4 and CD8 repertoires sorted from blood. Not all clones reach the TCRdb copy of this immuneACCESS table, which keeps in-frame sequences only. Checked studies attribute under half of the gap to unresolved V genes and leave the rest unexplained. Clonal size and the V and J genes are those of that table, whereas D and trimming came from the DNA. The sample table records 150,000 to 200,000 clones; about three fifths of these occur just once. Approximately 1% of the sample belongs to the ten largest clones.

The chain employs TRBV30 and TRBJ1-1; TRBD1 lines up with 8 middle nucleotides. The clonotype comes from a human donor with alopecia areata. Sequenced material: CD4+ T cells sorted from blood, taken at week 24, from a patient treated with tofacitinib. CDR3 protein: CAWRKQGVPEAFF. The DNA reads as follows: TGTGCCTGGAGGAAACAGGGGGTCCCTGAAGCTTTCTTT.